Below are 26 T cell receptor beta chains sequenced from a single sample in a study of post-analysis software for immune sequencing data. Study-level points and caveats: Patients showed TRBV5-6, TRBV5-1 and TRBV20-1 among a handful of TRBV segments more frequent than in controls.

No antigen is known for these receptors. TCR beta cDNA libraries included unique molecular identifiers. Each CDR3 protein gets one entry after TCRdb re-called the PCR reads with MiXCR. This sample has 350,000 to 450,000 distinct CDR3 sequences; less than 40% occur once, and the top ten carry around 15%. Source material: blood. Source of these receptors: a girl aged 5-17 years with multiple sclerosis.

Notes on this clonotype: The junction departs from the called germline gene at one end, perhaps through a read error. The chain couples TRBV4-2 to TRBJ2-3, with 9 bases matching TRBD2. The CDR3 length is 17 residues. CDR1 and CDR2 (germline): LGHNA, YNFKEQ. CDR3 amino acids: CACRNGAGGGATDTQYF. The CDR3 nucleotides are TGTGCCTGCAGAAATGGCGCAGGCGGGGGGGCTACAGATACGCAGTATTTT.

V and J are TRBV3-1 and TRBJ2-1; D unresolved. From germline, CDR1 is LGHDT and CDR2 YNNKEL (reference sequence). The CDR3 totals 13 residues. Trimming cost V 2 bases and J 6 bases, with 8 bases left between them. CDR3 in amino acids: CASSQLFTNEQFF. The CDR3 DNA sequence: TGTGCCAGCAGCCAATTGTTTACCAATGAGCAGTTCTTC.

This clonotype has a handful of counts. The J gene is TRBJ2-4, the V gene TRBV6-5; the match to TRBD1 covers 7 bases. Per the germline V gene, CDR1 is MNHEY and CDR2 is SVGAGI. V was clipped by 3 bases and J by 6 bases; unmatched bases: 8. This CDR3 has 15 amino acids. CDR3 sequence: CASSYQTGPGNIQYF. CDR3 in DNA: TGTGCCAGCAGTTATCAGACAGGGCCCGGAAACATTCAGTACTTC.

This clonotype was seen only a few times. The rearrangement links TRBV7-9 to TRBJ2-4, with D possibly being TRBD1 (6 bases). V gave up 10 bases and J gave up 4 bases, with 17 bases separating them. This CDR3 is built from 14 residues. Germline V gives CDR1 SEHNR, CDR2 FQNEAQ (reference sequence). CDR3 sequence (DNA): TGTGCCATTTACAGGGTCGATCCTAAAAACATTCAGTACTTC. The encoded protein is CAIYRVDPKNIQYF.

This sequence joins TRBV12-3 or TRBV12-4 and TRBJ2-5; D possibly matches TRBD1 or TRBD2 (6 bases each). The CDR3 has 15 amino acids. V was cut by 6 bases and J by 9 bases, with 23 bases left in between. The CDR3 loop reads CASSRGQSGGEAQYF. CDR3 bases: TGTGCCAGCAGCAGAGGACAGTCCGGCGGGGAGGCCCAGTACTTC.

The genes are TRBV12-3 or TRBV12-4 and TRBJ2-4; TRBD2 matches at 7 bases. V was clipped by 5 bases and J by 6 bases; unmatched bases: 13. This CDR3 is built from 16 residues. For the CDR3, the DNA is TGTGCCAGCAGTCGGCCGGATGTGGGGGAGGGAAACATTCAGTACTTC. Translation gives CASSRPDVGEGNIQYF.

The J gene is TRBJ2-5, the V gene TRBV28, with no clear D. V was shortened by 5 bases and J by 0 bases, with 13 bases between the two germline ends. The CDR3 has 15 residues. The V gene's germline CDR1 is MDHEN and CDR2 SYDVKM. CDR3 sequence (DNA): TGTGCCAGCAGTATTGGAGAGAACTACCAAGAGACCCAGTACTTC. This gives the protein CASSIGENYQETQYF.

The chain joins TRBV6-5 to TRBJ2-7; D call uncertain. From germline, CDR1 is MNHEY and CDR2 SVGAGI. This CDR3 is 14 amino acids long. Trimming cost V 5 bases and J 4 bases, with 15 bases left between them. The CDR3 loop is CASSPGPTLYEQYF. The CDR3 DNA reads TGTGCCAGCAGTCCGGGTCCGACCCTATACGAGCAGTACTTC.

This clonotype was detected a few times. The chain links TRBV29-1 to TRBJ1-2, with D unresolved. Trimming shortened V by 3 bases and J by 1 base, and 9 bases separated the two germline ends. The CDR3 sequence is 13 residues long. CDR1 and CDR2 (germline): SQVTM, ANQGSEA. CDR3 sequence: CSVDPRGNYGYTF. In DNA, the CDR3 is TGCAGCGTTGACCCTCGGGGTAACTATGGCTACACCTTC. The entire variable domain, with the rest obtained from reference TRBV29-1 and TRBJ1-2, is as follows: SAVISQKPSRDICQRGTSLTIQCQVDSQVTMMFWYRQQPGQSLTLIATANQGSEATYESGFVIDKFPISRPNLTFSTLTVSNMSPEDSSIYLCSVDPRGNYGYTFGSGTRLTVV.

The rearrangement links TRBV20-1 to TRBJ1-4, with TRBD1 matching over 8 bases. V was clipped by 2 bases and J by 0 bases; unmatched bases: 8. The CDR3 runs to 17 residues. The germline V gene has CDR1 DFQATT and CDR2 SNEGSKA (reference sequence). CDR3 sequence: CSARPDRGLSTNEKLFF. The CDR3 DNA reads as TGCAGTGCTAGACCCGACAGGGGCCTATCAACTAATGAAAAACTGTTTTTT.

There are a few counts of this clonotype. This chain links TRBV18 with TRBJ2-5; D may be TRBD1 (5 bases). V dropped 6 bases and J dropped 2 bases, with 13 bases sitting between them. The germline V gene encodes CDR1 KGHSH and CDR2 LQKENI. This CDR3 spans 14 amino acids. The CDR3 sequence is CASSPRQLQETQYF. CDR3 DNA: TGTGCCAGCTCTCCGAGACAGCTACAAGAGACCCAGTACTTC. The full variable domain, rest sourced from reference TRBV18 and TRBJ2-5, is NAGVMQNPRHLVRRRGQEARLRCSPMKGHSHVYWYRQLPEEGLKFMVYLQKENIIDESGMPKERFSAEFPKEGPSILRIQQVVRGDSAAYFCASSPRQLQETQYFGPGTRLLVL.

This clonotype was seen more than once but under ten times. The J gene is TRBJ2-1, the V gene TRBV4-1; 8 bases align to TRBD1. The CDR3 totals 13 residues. Germline CDR1 reads MGHRA; CDR2 reads YSYEKL. V lost 6 bases, J lost 5 bases, and 3 bases stayed unmatched. This chain's CDR3 is CASRLDRDNEQFF. DNA of the CDR3: TGCGCCAGCAGACTGGACAGGGACAATGAGCAGTTCTTC.

This clonotype was recorded a few times. The V and J genes are TRBV10-3 and TRBJ1-2, with no clear D. This CDR3 region has 12 residues. Per the germline V gene, CDR1 is ENHRY and CDR2 is SYGVKD. V gave up 11 bases and J gave up 5 bases, with 15 bases separating them. The CDR3 here is CASRTVPYGYTF. CDR3 bases: TGTGCCTCCAGGACCGTCCCATATGGCTACACCTTC.

This clonotype has only one observation. V gene TRBV3-1 combines with J gene TRBJ1-1, with 7 positions matching TRBD1. Looked up from germline, CDR1 is LGHDT and CDR2 is YNNKEL (reference sequence). This CDR3 is 14 amino acids long. Trimming cost V 3 bases and J 8 bases; bases outside gene matches: 9. This CDR3 reads CASSHLGTAKEAFF. The DNA for the CDR3 is TGTGCCAGCAGCCACTTAGGGACAGCAAAAGAAGCTTTCTTT.

This CDR3 reads CASSEGLFSYNEQFF. Written as DNA, the CDR3 is TGTGCCAGCAGTGAGGGGTTGTTCTCCTACAATGAGCAGTTCTTC. The rearrangement joins TRBV6-6 to TRBJ2-1, with D perhaps being TRBD1 or TRBD2 (5 bases each). Germline V gives CDR1 MNHNY, CDR2 SVGAGI (reference sequence). The CDR3 sequence is 15 residues long. With 5 bases removed from V and 0 bases from J, the gap between germline ends came to 11 bases.

The V and J genes are TRBV20-1 and TRBJ1-1; 7 positions agree with TRBD1. The J segment lost 4 bases and the V segment lost 3 bases, leaving 5 bases of the junction unmatched. Germline loops: CDR1 DFQATT, CDR2 SNEGSKA (reference sequence). The CDR3 runs to 13 residues. CDR3 region: CSARRNRGTEAFF. DNA for the CDR3: TGCAGTGCTAGGAGGAACAGGGGCACTGAAGCTTTCTTT.

This clonotype was seen a handful of times. The chain combines TRBV4-2 with TRBJ2-7; 9 bases align to TRBD1. The CDR3 contains 17 residues. Germline V gene lookup returns CDR1 LGHNA and CDR2 YNFKEQ. V shed 0 bases and J 5 bases; nucleotides not matched to a gene: 11. The chain's CDR3 is CASSQEKDRGLWDEQYF. Here the CDR3 DNA reads TGTGCCAGCAGCCAAGAGAAGGACAGGGGCCTTTGGGACGAGCAGTACTTC.

This clonotype was seen only once. The chain joins TRBV7-2 to TRBJ2-2; D assignment may be TRBD1 or TRBD2 (6 bases each). The CDR3 sequence is 15 residues long. Germline V lookup: CDR1 SGHTA, CDR2 FQGNSA. V was clipped by 11 bases and J by 6 bases, with 22 bases between them. The CDR3 bases are TGTGCCGCAGCTCCCGAGGGGGGACGGGCCGGGGAGCTGTTTTTT. Translation: CAAAPEGGRAGELFF.

Only a few counts were recorded for this clonotype. The chain is built from TRBV6-5 and TRBJ1-1; no firm D call. CDR3 length: 11 amino acids. CDR1 and CDR2 from the germline V gene are MNHEY and SVGAGI. V lost 2 bases, J lost 7 bases, and 5 bases lay in between. The CDR3 DNA follows: TGTGCCAGCAGTTACGGCAGTGAAGCTTTCTTT. This gives the protein CASSYGSEAFF.

V is TRBV29-1 and J is TRBJ1-2; D gene uncertain. This CDR3 is 11 amino acids long. The germline gives CDR1 SQVTM, CDR2 ANQGSEA. V was shortened by 6 bases and J by 4 bases, with 9 bases between the two germline ends. The CDR3 loop reads CSVDGLYGYTF. The CDR3 nucleotides read TGCAGCGTGGACGGTCTCTATGGCTACACCTTC.

The gene calls are TRBV18 and TRBJ1-2, with 9 bases lining up with TRBD1. This CDR3 has 16 residues. The germline gives CDR1 KGHSH, CDR2 LQKENI. V lost 2 bases and J lost 0; bases outside the gene matches: 4. The CDR3 DNA follows: TGTGCCAGCTCACCAATCGGGACAGGGTCTAACTATGGCTACACCTTC. Translation gives CASSPIGTGSNYGYTF.

This clonotype was detected only a few times. The CDR3 sequence is CASSATGNNEKLFF. The CDR3 coding sequence is TGTGCCAGCAGCGCGACAGGGAATAATGAAAAACTGTTTTTT. The chain couples TRBV12-3 or TRBV12-4 to TRBJ1-4, with 7 bases that match TRBD1. With 6 bases clipped from V and 4 bases from J, the junction kept 5 bases outside the gene matches. The CDR3 runs to 14 residues.

This chain uses TRBV14 with TRBJ2-7; TRBD2 agrees at 7 bases. The DNA end lines up better with TRBJ2-5; the J call may be wrong. The CDR3 is 14 amino acids. Germline CDR1 and CDR2: SGHDN and FVKESK. The CDR3 region is CASSRGSGGETQYF. In DNA, the CDR3 is TGTGCCAGCAGCCGGGGGTCCGGGGGGGAGACCCAGTACTTC.

The chain is built from TRBV12-3 or TRBV12-4 and TRBJ2-1; 9 bases map to TRBD2. This CDR3 is built from 15 residues. V shed 3 bases and J 7 bases; nucleotides not matched to a gene: 7. Here the CDR3 DNA reads TGTGCCAGCAGTTTTGGCGGGGGGGCCTGGAATGAGCAGTTCTTC. Translation gives CASSFGGGAWNEQFF.

V usage is TRBV5-1 and J usage is TRBJ2-3; no clear D. The CDR3 runs to 14 residues. Germline-derived CDR1 and CDR2 are SGHRS and YFSETQ. The V gene lost 4 bases and the J gene lost 0 bases, with 9 bases spanning the gap. CDR3: CASSRDLSTDTQYF. For the CDR3, the DNA is TGCGCCAGCAGCCGTGACCTTAGCACAGATACGCAGTATTTT.

This clonotype has only a few counts. This chain connects TRBV27 to TRBJ2-7; D is perhaps TRBD2 (6 bases). The germline V gene has CDR1 MNHEY and CDR2 SMNVEV (reference sequence). CDR3 length: 16 residues. V dropped 3 bases and J dropped 5 bases, with 20 bases sitting between them. CDR3 DNA: TGTGCCAGCAGTTTGGGGTACGGTGGGGGGTCGGACGAGCAGTACTTC. Protein sequence: CASSLGYGGGSDEQYF.